This T cell receptor (beta chain) originates from a study of OX40 agonist ivuxolimab in advanced cancers. Libraries were prepared by immunoSEQ multiplex PCR; TCRdb keeps only in-frame clonotypes and omits some of them. The top ten clones hold approximately 37% of a sample with some 40,000 clones, over 80% of them seen once. The CDR3 sequence is 14 residues long. Germline CDR1 SGHRS, CDR2 YFSETQ. V gave up 1 base and J gave up 5 bases; unmatched junction bases: 2. This sequence originates from an adult with an advanced solid tumor such as melanoma, head and neck, liver or kidney cancer. J is TRBJ2-5 and V is TRBV5-1; 10 bases fit TRBD2. The material sequenced was CD4+ or CD8+ T cells sorted from blood, taken in a trial of the OX40 agonist ivuxolimab. CDR3 in DNA: TGCGCCAGCAGCTTGCTAGCGGGGGAGGAGACCCAGTACTTC. Residues: CASSLLAGEETQYF.